The subject of this entry is one T cell receptor (beta chain). Its antigen is as yet unknown. The entry originates in a study of shared clonotypes between healthy human individuals. Study context: A donor's plate count was three for CD4 naive and three for CD4 memory; CD8 naive had two and CD8 memory one. Overall study findings and caveats: Sampling was confined to blood; repertoires within tissues likely differ. Estimated richness was generally greater in naive than memory subsets. Unshared clonotypes carried lower generation probabilities than those common to all four donors.

Terminally differentiated effector memory CD45RA+ cells were excluded by CCR7 positive selection of CD45RO-negative cells. The method was immunoSEQ multiplex PCR; TCRdb's version includes in-frame clones alone and lacks a portion of them. The sample holds nearly 2 million clones, approximately 95% seen once. The CDR3 covers 11 residues. Trimming took 4 bases from V and 7 from J, leaving 4 bases between them. Germline-derived CDR1 and CDR2 are SGHAT and FQNNGV. The rearrangement uses TRBV11-2 and TRBJ2-2; D not resolved. The sample taken for sequencing was naive CD8+ T cells sorted from blood. The receptor comes from a man aged 18 to 29 in good health. CDR3 amino acids: CASSWGGELFF. The CDR3 DNA is TGTGCCAGCAGCTGGGGCGGGGAGCTGTTTTTT.